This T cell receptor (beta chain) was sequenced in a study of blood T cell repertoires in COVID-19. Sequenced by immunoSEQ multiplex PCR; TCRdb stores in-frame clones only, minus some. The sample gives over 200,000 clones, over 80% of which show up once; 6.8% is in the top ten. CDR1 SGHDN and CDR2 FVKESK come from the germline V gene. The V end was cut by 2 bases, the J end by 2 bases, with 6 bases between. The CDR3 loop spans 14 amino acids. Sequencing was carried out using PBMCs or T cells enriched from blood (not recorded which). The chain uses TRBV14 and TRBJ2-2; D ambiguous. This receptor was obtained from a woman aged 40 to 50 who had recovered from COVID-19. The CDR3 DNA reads TGTGCCAGCAGCCAATCGAGAAACACCGGGGAGCTGTTTTTT. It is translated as CASSQSRNTGELFF.